The 18 T cell receptor beta chains below were found in one sample sequenced in a study of T cell clonotyping in hematopoietic cell transplantation. Repertoires were generated with immunoSEQ multiplex PCR, while TCRdb's copy carries only in-frame clones and drops some. The sample carries around 17,000 clones, about two thirds recorded once. Sequencing used peripheral blood mononuclear cells. Every receptor here comes from a woman in her sixties or seventies in good health. Some clones in this sample may be carry-over from other donors' samples.

This clone was seen only a few times. The chain joins TRBV21-1 to TRBJ1-5; TRBD1 is taken as the D call from the table, unchecked against the DNA. TRBV21-1 is a listed pseudogene. This CDR3 is 12 amino acids long. Written as DNA, the CDR3 is TGTGCCGCCTACAGGGTTTGTCAGCCCCAGCATTTT. Residues: CAAYRVCQPQHF.

In this sample, this clone turned up a few times. This chain uses TRBV5-4 with TRBJ2-3, with D possibly matching TRBD2 (5 bases). The CDR3 has 14 amino acids. CDR1 is SGHNT, CDR2 YYREEE, per germline (reference sequence). Trimming pared 4 bases from V and 3 bases from J, leaving 12 bases between. Here the CDR3 reads CASSAPGNTDTQYF. The CDR3, as DNA: TGTGCCAGCAGCGCCCCGGGGAATACAGATACGCAGTATTTT. Full variable domain (remainder filled in from reference TRBV5-4 and TRBJ2-3): ETGVTQSPTHLIKTRGQQVTLRCSSQSGHNTVSWYQQALGQGPQFIFQYYREEENGRGNFPPRFSGLQFPNYSSELNVNALELDDSALYLCASSAPGNTDTQYFGPGTRLTVL.

The V and J genes are TRBV28 and TRBJ1-2, with D unresolved. Germline V gives CDR1 MDHEN, CDR2 SYDVKM. The CDR3 extends over 12 amino acids. V dropped 3 bases and J dropped 7 bases, with 9 bases sitting between them. The CDR3 sequence is CASSLEYSGYTF. The CDR3 nucleotides are TGTGCCAGCAGTTTGGAATATAGTGGCTACACCTTC.

The V and J genes are TRBV19 and TRBJ1-5; unclear D gene. This CDR3 spans 13 amino acids. CDR1 is LNHDA, CDR2 SQIVND, per germline (reference sequence). The V end was cut by 3 bases, the J end by 7 bases, with 10 bases between. This CDR3 is CASSIGLRQPQHF. The CDR3, as DNA: TGTGCCAGTAGTATCGGCCTGAGGCAGCCCCAGCATTTT. Combining the CDR3 with reference TRBV19 and TRBJ1-5 gives the whole variable domain DGGITQSPKYLFRKEGQNVTLSCEQNLNHDAMYWYRQDPGQGLRLIYYSQIVNDFQKGDIAEGYSVSREKKESFPLTVTSAQKNPTAFYLCASSIGLRQPQHFGDGTRLSIL.

The chain carries TRBV6-1 and TRBJ2-7, with D possibly called TRBD1 or TRBD2 (6 bases each). Germline-derived CDR1 and CDR2 are MNHNS and SASEGT. CDR3 length: 15 residues. Trimming cost V 8 bases and J 1 base, with 18 bases left between them. CDR3 amino acids: CASVTFGGRSYEQYF. The CDR3 bases are TGTGCCAGCGTCACCTTTGGGGGGCGATCCTACGAGCAGTACTTC.

The V call is TRBV30, the J call TRBJ1-5, with no clear D. Deletions cut 4 bases from V and 1 base from J, with 8 bases between. CDR3 length: 13 residues. Germline V lookup: CDR1 GTSNPN, CDR2 SVGIG (reference sequence). CDR3 sequence (DNA): TGTGCCTGGAACGACGTAAGCAATCAGCCCCAGCATTTT. Translation gives CAWNDVSNQPQHF.

This chain links TRBV7-9 with TRBJ2-3; D uncertain. In germline, CDR1 is SEHNR, CDR2 FQNEAQ (reference sequence). The CDR3 has 18 amino acids. Trimming cost V 2 bases and J 0 bases, with 18 bases left between them. CDR3 nucleotide sequence: TGTGCCAGCAGCTTAAGCCGCCAGATCGGCCCTAGCACAGATACGCAGTATTTT. It yields the protein CASSLSRQIGPSTDTQYF.

The chain joins TRBV11-3 to TRBJ2-7; TRBD2 might be the D (6 bases). V was pared by 0 bases and J by 7 bases, with 10 bases between. This CDR3 has 13 amino acids. Germline V lookup: CDR1 SGHNT, CDR2 YENEEA. The CDR3 region has the DNA TGTGCCAGCAGCTTAGAATCGGGGGATGAGCAGTACTTC. It yields the protein CASSLESGDEQYF. Combining the CDR3 with reference TRBV11-3 and TRBJ2-7 gives the whole variable domain EAGVVQSPRYKIIEKKQPVAFWCNPISGHNTLYWYLQNLGQGPELLIRYENEEAVDDSQLPKDRFSAERLKGVDSTLKIQPAELGDSAVYLCASSLESGDEQYFGPGTRLTVT.

The J gene is TRBJ1-1, the V gene TRBV19; a possible D gene is TRBD1 (5 bases). Germline CDR1 LNHDA, CDR2 SQIVND (reference sequence). V lost 5 bases and J lost 3, with 16 bases in between. This CDR3 is 15 amino acids long. The chain's CDR3 is CASSARRDGYTEAFF. The CDR3, as DNA: TGTGCCAGTAGTGCCCGCCGGGACGGGTACACTGAAGCTTTCTTT.

A few counts support this clone. V and J are TRBV29-1 and TRBJ1-2, with TRBD1 matching 8 bases. This CDR3 spans 14 amino acids. The J segment lost 4 bases and the V segment lost 6 bases, leaving 10 bases of the junction unmatched. Germline V gene sequence: CDR1 SQVTM, CDR2 ANQGSEA. In DNA form, the CDR3 reads TGCAGCGTAATCCTCAGGGGGCTGGGCTATGGCTACACCTTC. Protein product: CSVILRGLGYGYTF. Supplemented by reference TRBV29-1 and TRBJ1-2, the full variable domain reads SAVISQKPSRDICQRGTSLTIQCQVDSQVTMMFWYRQQPGQSLTLIATANQGSEATYESGFVIDKFPISRPNLTFSTLTVSNMSPEDSSIYLCSVILRGLGYGYTFGSGTRLTVV.

This rearrangement joins TRBV9 to TRBJ1-5; unclear D gene. Trimming cost V 0 bases and J 5 bases, with 6 bases left between them. Germline CDR1 and CDR2: SGDLS and YYNGEE. The CDR3 totals 13 residues. The CDR3 sequence is CASSVDEDQPQHF. The CDR3 DNA follows: TGTGCCAGCAGCGTAGATGAGGATCAGCCCCAGCATTTT.

The rearrangement links TRBV5-1 to TRBJ1-1, with D perhaps TRBD1 (5 bases). Trimming cost V 4 bases and J 2 bases, with 15 bases left between them. This CDR3 has 15 residues. CDR1 is SGHRS, CDR2 YFSETQ, per germline. The CDR3 region is CASSPEGTANTEAFF. As DNA, the CDR3 is TGCGCCAGCAGCCCGGAGGGGACGGCCAACACTGAAGCTTTCTTT. Variable domain in full (rest from reference TRBV5-1 and TRBJ1-1): KAGVTQTPRYLIKTRGQQVTLSCSPISGHRSVSWYQQTPGQGLQFLFEYFSETQRNKGNFPGRFSGRQFSNSRSEMNVSTLELGDSALYLCASSPEGTANTEAFFGQGTRLTVV.

The gene calls are TRBV27 and TRBJ2-7; the D gene is possibly TRBD1 (6 bases). V shed 5 bases and J shed 7 bases, with 18 bases lying between them. Germline V gene data show CDR1 as MNHEY and CDR2 as SMNVEV (reference sequence). The CDR3 covers 14 residues. CDR3 region: CASSLGHPPSEQYF. CDR3 in DNA: TGTGCCAGCAGTCTGGGACACCCCCCGTCGGAGCAGTACTTC.

The chain has TRBV9 and TRBJ2-3; 10 nucleotides line up with TRBD2. CDR3 size: 17 residues. V lost 5 bases, J lost 2 bases, and 11 bases stayed unmatched. Germline V gives CDR1 SGDLS, CDR2 YYNGEE. The CDR3 region has the DNA TGTGCCAGCAGTTACCTGTCCGGGACTAGCGTCACAGATACGCAGTATTTT. Residues: CASSYLSGTSVTDTQYF.

V is TRBV6-1 and J is TRBJ1-4, with TRBD1 matching 9 bases. CDR3 length: 14 amino acids. After removal of 7 bases from V and 7 bases from J, the junction contained 7 bases not matched to a gene. Germline CDR1 MNHNS, CDR2 SASEGT. The DNA of the CDR3 is TGTGCCAGCAAGGAACAGGGGGCAAGTGAAAAACTGTTTTTT. Its protein product is CASKEQGASEKLFF.

The gene calls are TRBV11-2 and TRBJ2-7, with 9 bases that match TRBD2. The J segment lost 3 bases and the V segment lost 5 bases, leaving 2 bases of the junction unmatched. The CDR3 length is 13 residues. The germline gives CDR1 SGHAT, CDR2 FQNNGV. CDR3 sequence (DNA): TGTGCCAGCAGCATTAGCGGGAGCTACGAGCAGTACTTC. This sequence encodes CASSISGSYEQYF.

The gene calls are TRBV7-6 and TRBJ1-1, with D unresolved. V was trimmed by 5 bases and J by 2 bases, leaving 15 bases between them. CDR3 length equals 15 residues. Germline CDR1 is SGHVS and CDR2 is FNYEAQ. CDR3 in amino acids: CASSPTNVFNTEAFF. In DNA, the CDR3 is TGTGCCAGCAGCCCGACGAATGTCTTCAACACTGAAGCTTTCTTT.

To note about this clone: No conserved phenylalanine or tryptophan is present at the end of the CDR3, so a read error is the likely explanation. The V call is TRBV25-1, the J call TRBJ1-2; D uncertain. The CDR3 is 14 amino acids. Per germline, CDR1 MGHDK and CDR2 SYGVNS. The CDR3 region is CASGSHYTTYGYTL. CDR3 DNA sequence: TGTGCGTCGGGCAGCCACTACACCACCTATGGCTACACCCTC.